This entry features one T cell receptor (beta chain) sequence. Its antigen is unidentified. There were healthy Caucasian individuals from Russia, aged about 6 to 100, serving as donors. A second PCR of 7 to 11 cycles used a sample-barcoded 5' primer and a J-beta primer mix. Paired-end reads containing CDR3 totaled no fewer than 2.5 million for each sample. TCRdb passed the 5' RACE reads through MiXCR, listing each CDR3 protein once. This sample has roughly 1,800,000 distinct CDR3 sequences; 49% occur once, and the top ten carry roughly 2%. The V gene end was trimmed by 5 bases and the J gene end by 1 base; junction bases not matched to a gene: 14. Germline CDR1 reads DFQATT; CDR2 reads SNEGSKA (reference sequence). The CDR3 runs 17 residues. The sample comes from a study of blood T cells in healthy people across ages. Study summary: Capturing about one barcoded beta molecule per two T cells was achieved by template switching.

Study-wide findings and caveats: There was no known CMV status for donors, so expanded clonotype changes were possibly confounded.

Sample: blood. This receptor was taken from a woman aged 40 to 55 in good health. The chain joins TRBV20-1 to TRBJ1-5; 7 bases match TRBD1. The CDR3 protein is CSAAHSQGIGSNQPQHF. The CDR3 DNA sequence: TGCAGTGCTGCACATTCACAGGGGATAGGGAGCAATCAGCCCCAGCATTTT.